The 24 T cell receptor beta chains listed next were all sequenced from one sample in a study of regulatory T cells in long-lasting Graves disease. Time point described: newly diagnosed GD, antithyroid drugs for less than 3 months. There was RNA extracted from PBMCs, and the TCR library was made from it. Arm-PCR with iRepertoire HTBI primers amplified the CDR3 regions for these TCR beta libraries. TCRdb analysed the multiplex PCR reads with MiXCR anew, one entry per CDR3 protein. Among 350,000 to 550,000 distinct CDR3 sequences listed, approximately 15% were seen once. The same specimen was also included in a second study, on T cells in Graves' hyperthyroidism and ophthalmopathy.

Here the sequenced sample was peripheral blood mononuclear cells (PBMCs), taken at new diagnosis, from a patient treated with antithyroid drugs. The receptors originated from a woman aged 45-65 years with Graves disease.

At least ten counts were recorded for this clonotype. The chain carries TRBV18 and TRBJ2-3; D uncertain. Looked up from germline, CDR1 is KGHSH and CDR2 is LQKENI. The CDR3 runs 14 residues. V dropped 3 bases and J dropped 0 bases, with 7 bases sitting between them. The CDR3 DNA reads as TGTGCCAGCTCACCGTTCACTAGCACAGATACGCAGTATTTT. It encodes CASSPFTSTDTQYF.

This clonotype was counted many times. The chain recombines TRBV2 with TRBJ1-6; D gene ambiguous. CDR3 length: 17 amino acids. The V end was cut by 1 base, the J end by 7 bases, with 17 bases between. The V gene's germline CDR1 is SNHLY and CDR2 FYNNEI. The CDR3 protein is CASSEESHSHRNSPLHF. The CDR3 DNA follows: TGTGCCAGCAGTGAAGAGAGTCACTCCCACCGAAATTCACCCCTCCACTTT.

This clonotype was counted at least ten times. This chain uses TRBV3-1 with TRBJ1-1, with D maybe TRBD1 (5 bases). The ends were cut back, 2 bases at V and 4 bases at J, with 11 bases in the middle. Germline CDR1 LGHDT, CDR2 YNNKEL (reference sequence). The CDR3 runs 14 residues. The CDR3 nucleotides read TGTGCCAGCAGCCAACCGCCAGGGTCCACTGAAGCTTTCTTT. Translation: CASSQPPGSTEAFF.

The chain combines TRBV20-1 with TRBJ1-2, with TRBD1 identical over 10 bases. Germline V CDR1 and CDR2: DFQATT, SNEGSKA (reference sequence). CDR3 length equals 12 residues. After removal of 7 bases from V and 8 bases from J, the junction contained 7 bases not matched to a gene. CDR3 amino acids: CSVRDRGKGYTF. In DNA, the CDR3 is TGCAGTGTTAGGGACAGGGGAAAGGGCTACACCTTC.

The chain is built from TRBV18 and TRBJ2-5, with D possibly being TRBD1 (5 bases). V lost 1 base and J lost 2, with 14 bases in between. Germline CDR1 reads KGHSH; CDR2 reads LQKENI. The length of the CDR3 is 16 residues. CDR3 loop: CASSPQGSQIQETQYF. In DNA, the CDR3 is TGTGCCAGCTCACCACAGGGGTCTCAAATTCAAGAGACCCAGTACTTC.

The CDR3 sequence: CASGRPSTDTQYF. The CDR3 DNA follows: TGTGCCAGCGGGAGACCTAGCACAGATACGCAGTATTTT. The chain joins TRBV6-2 or TRBV6-3 to TRBJ2-3, with D possibly TRBD2 on 5 matching bases. Germline V gives CDR1 MNHEY, CDR2 SVGEGT. The CDR3 is 13 residues long. The V and J ends lost 8 bases and 0 bases respectively, with 9 bases between them.

Only a few counts were recorded for this clonotype. One junction end does not reproduce the germline sequence, and a read error may be involved. The CDR3 here is CASRVETDTEAFF. The CDR3 nucleotides read TGCGCCAGCAGAGTCGAAACTGACACTGAAGCTTTCTTT. V gene TRBV11-2 combines with J gene TRBJ1-1; D remains ambiguous. The CDR3 spans 13 residues. Per germline, CDR1 SGHAT and CDR2 FQNNGV. The complete variable domain, with remaining parts taken from reference TRBV11-2 and TRBJ1-1, reads EAGVAQSPRYKIIEKRQSVAFWCNPISGHATLYWYQQILGQGPKLLIQFQNNGVVDDSQLPKDRFSAERLKGVDSTLKIQPAKLEDSAVYLCASRVETDTEAFFGQGTRLTVV.

Concerning this clonotype: A much larger clone lies one base from this, so it may be a read error. J is TRBJ2-7 and V is TRBV7-8, with 10 bases identical to TRBD2. Trimming at V came to 4 bases and at J to 7 bases, leaving 13 bases not matched to a gene. The CDR3 runs to 16 residues. CDR1 is SGHVS, CDR2 FQNEAQ, per germline. DNA of the CDR3: TGTGCCAGCAGCTGGGGGGCTAGCGGGAGTAACAATGAGCAGTACTTC. As protein: CASSWGASGSNNEQYF.

The CDR3 here is CAGNPGGMNTEAFF. In nucleotides, the CDR3 is TGTGCCGGCAACCCCGGGGGTATGAACACTGAAGCTTTCTTT. This rearrangement joins TRBV9 to TRBJ1-1; D might be TRBD1 (5 bases). The germline V gene encodes CDR1 SGDLS and CDR2 YYNGEE. With 10 bases removed from V and 0 bases from J, the gap between germline ends came to 16 bases. The CDR3 spans 14 residues.

This chain uses TRBV2 with TRBJ2-3, with 13 bases that match TRBD2. The CDR3 loop spans 15 amino acids. Germline values: CDR1 SNHLY, CDR2 FYNNEI. V lost 9 bases to trimming and J lost 4 bases; unmatched junction nucleotides: 7. The CDR3 nucleotides read TGTGCCAGAGGGACTAGCGGGATTTTCTCAGATACGCAGTATTTT. This codes for CARGTSGIFSDTQYF.

This rearrangement joins TRBV29-1 to TRBJ1-2; no reliable D call. CDR3 length: 12 residues. Trimming removed 7 bases from V and 5 bases from J, with 14 bases in between. Germline V gives CDR1 SQVTM, CDR2 ANQGSEA. The CDR3 DNA is TGCAGCGCCCGGTGGGCTGAATATGGCTACACCTTC. It is translated as CSARWAEYGYTF.

V gene TRBV2 combines with J gene TRBJ2-3; 7 bases match TRBD1. Germline CDR1 reads SNHLY; CDR2 reads FYNNEI. J was trimmed by 0 bases and V by 7 bases; bases with no gene match: 7. The CDR3 totals 15 residues. CDR3 sequence reads: CASTSGQISTDTQYF. In DNA form, the CDR3 reads TGTGCCAGCACATCGGGACAGATAAGCACAGATACGCAGTATTTT.

In its sample, this clonotype was seen many times. The chain combines TRBV29-1 with TRBJ2-1; D remains unclear. The CDR3 length is 15 residues. V dropped 6 bases and J dropped 0 bases, with 15 bases sitting between them. Per germline, CDR1 SQVTM and CDR2 ANQGSEA. CDR3 nucleotides: TGCAGCGTGGGGTTGGTCAGACGCTCCTACAATGAGCAGTTCTTC. Protein product: CSVGLVRRSYNEQFF.

The chain employs TRBV7-2 and TRBJ2-2; D gene ambiguous. The CDR3 is 14 residues long. Germline values: CDR1 SGHTA, CDR2 FQGNSA. Trimming took off 4 bases at V and 7 bases at J, with 13 bases between the two ends. This CDR3 is CASSSLDVDGELFF. The CDR3 DNA reads as TGTGCCAGCAGCTCCCTAGATGTTGACGGGGAGCTGTTTTTT.

Only one count was recorded for this clonotype. A much larger clone lies one base from this, so it may be a read error. The chain employs TRBV7-9 and TRBJ2-7; a possible D gene is TRBD1 (5 bases). This CDR3 is built from 14 residues. The germline CDR1 and CDR2 sequences are SEHNR and FQNEAQ (reference sequence). CDR3 amino acids: CACSSSTVLYEQYF. In nucleotides, the CDR3 is TGTGCCTGCAGCTCCTCGACAGTCCTCTACGAGCAGTACTTC.

This clonotype was counted only a few times. The chain recombines TRBV5-6 with TRBJ2-7; D unclear. This CDR3 is 14 amino acids long. CDR1 and CDR2 (germline): SGHDT, YYEEEE. V was cut by 2 bases and J by 3 bases, with 12 bases left in between. The CDR3 reads CASSFSVWGYEQYF. CDR3 bases: TGTGCCAGCAGCTTTTCGGTTTGGGGCTACGAGCAGTACTTC.

The gene calls are TRBV7-9 and TRBJ2-1; possibly TRBD2 for D (5 bases). The germline gives CDR1 SEHNR, CDR2 FQNEAQ (reference sequence). There are 13 residues in the CDR3. Deletions cut 5 bases from V and 8 bases from J, with 13 bases between. In DNA, the CDR3 is TGTGCCAGCAGCCTGGGAGTTTCTGATGAGCAGTTCTTC. This encodes CASSLGVSDEQFF.

This clonotype was observed once. The rearrangement uses TRBV9 and TRBJ2-2; D is undetermined. V was trimmed by 0 bases and J by 3 bases, leaving 6 bases between them. The CDR3 length is 14 residues. Germline CDR1 is SGDLS and CDR2 is YYNGEE. CDR3 coding DNA: TGTGCCAGCAGCGTAGCCTGGGACACCGGGGAGCTGTTTTTT. Residues: CASSVAWDTGELFF.

This clonotype was observed once. V and J are TRBV30 and TRBJ1-5, with D perhaps matching TRBD1 (6 bases). Trimming removed 1 base at V and 4 bases at J, with 11 bases between. The CDR3 contains 14 residues. Germline CDR1 and CDR2: GTSNPN and SVGIG (reference sequence). This CDR3 is CAWSGGTPNQPQHF. DNA for the CDR3: TGTGCCTGGAGTGGCGGGACACCTAATCAGCCCCAGCATTTT.

This clonotype appeared many times. This chain connects TRBV20-1 to TRBJ1-1; D possibly corresponds to TRBD1 (6 bases). From germline, CDR1 is DFQATT and CDR2 SNEGSKA (reference sequence). Trimming removed 0 bases at V and 2 bases at J, with 19 bases between. The CDR3 contains 17 residues. CDR3 sequence: CSARDWPPQGSNTEAFF. CDR3 sequence (DNA): TGCAGTGCTAGAGATTGGCCGCCACAGGGCTCCAACACTGAAGCTTTCTTT.

The sample holds many counts of this clonotype. The chain carries TRBV13 and TRBJ2-7; 11 nucleotides agree with TRBD2. Germline trimming cut 5 bases from V and 2 bases from J; bases unmatched to any gene: 5. Germline assignment: CDR1 PRHDT and CDR2 FYEKMQ (reference sequence). The length of the CDR3 is 15 residues. The CDR3 nucleotides read TGTGCCAGCAGCCGTAGCGGGAGGGAGACCTACGAGCAGTACTTC. This gives the protein CASSRSGRETYEQYF.

This clonotype came up once. A much larger clone lies one base from this, so it may be a read error. The rearrangement uses TRBV20-1 and TRBJ2-1, with no clear D. Germline V gene lookup returns CDR1 DFQATT and CDR2 SNEGSKA (reference sequence). This CDR3 has 14 amino acids. The CDR3 DNA reads as TGCAGTGCTAGAGATGGTTGGACGAGCAATGGGCAGTTCTTC. Translated: CSARDGWTSNGQFF.

Notes on this clonotype: This may be a read error: a much more frequent sequence differs by one nucleotide. The chain joins TRBV4-2 to TRBJ2-7; TRBD1 matches 8 bases. The CDR3 loop spans 16 amino acids. Germline-derived CDR1 and CDR2 are LGHNA and YNFKEQ. The CDR3 nucleotides read TGTGCCAGCAACCAAAGCGTGGACAGGGATTTCTACGAGCAGTACTTC. Its translation: CASNQSVDRDFYEQYF.

This chain connects TRBV6-1 to TRBJ2-3; tentatively, D is TRBD1 or TRBD2 (5 bases each). Between the trimmed V and J ends, which lost 6 bases and 1 base, there was a span of 14 bases. Looked up from germline, CDR1 is MNHNS and CDR2 is SASEGT. This CDR3 has 15 residues. The CDR3: CASRGLLGGTDTQYF. In DNA form, the CDR3 reads TGTGCCAGCAGGGGGCTACTAGGGGGCACAGATACGCAGTATTTT.